This TCR beta chain comes out of a study of blood T cells in healthy people across ages. Drawing of peripheral blood yielded about 9.7 milliliters from each donor. This CDR3 has 15 amino acids. V lost 5 bases to trimming and J lost 4 bases; unmatched junction nucleotides: 8. The germline V gene has CDR1 DFQATT and CDR2 SNEGSKA (reference sequence). Regarding the study as a whole: It was the long-lived donors that had more naive CD4+ cells and higher diversity than aged donors. Diversity estimates drawn from one million T cells were deemed underestimates.

As to this clonotype: The antigen remains unidentified. A much larger clone lies one base from this, so it may be a read error.

A sample-barcoded 5' primer and a J-beta primer mix were used in a second PCR of about 7 to 11 cycles. Using its own MiXCR run on the 5' RACE reads, TCRdb lists one record per CDR3 protein. The sample contains 850,000 to 950,000 distinct CDR3 sequences, 25% to 35% of which appear only once. This receptor was taken from a woman older than 75 in good health. The chain couples TRBV20-1 to TRBJ2-3, with 11 nucleotides matching TRBD2. The specimen sequenced was blood. In DNA form, the CDR3 reads TGCAGTGCTGGACCACCTAGCGGGGGGCCAGATACGCAGTATTTT. Residues: CSAGPPSGGPDTQYF.